What follows are 6 T cell receptor beta chains derived from one specimen sequenced in a study of blood T cell repertoires in COVID-19. The data were produced by immunoSEQ multiplex PCR, yet TCRdb's version contains in-frame clones alone and is incomplete. The sample holds roughly 50,000 clones, about 89% seen once. The sample was peripheral blood. These receptors were taken from a woman aged 55-70 years with active COVID-19.

The gene calls are TRBV5-1 and TRBJ2-3; D is unresolved. This CDR3 comprises 15 residues. Germline-derived CDR1 and CDR2 are SGHRS and YFSETQ. Trimming took 2 bases from V and 2 from J, leaving 12 bases between them. The CDR3 DNA reads as TGCGCCAGCAGCTTTGGCAACACCCACACAGATACGCAGTATTTT. Residues: CASSFGNTHTDTQYF.

V usage is TRBV27 and J usage is TRBJ1-5; D is perhaps TRBD1 (5 bases). CDR1 and CDR2 (germline): MNHEY, SMNVEV (reference sequence). The CDR3 loop spans 15 amino acids. The ends were cut back, 0 bases at V and 2 bases at J, with 8 bases in the middle. CDR3 amino acids: CASSLSGVGNQPQHF. The CDR3 DNA reads TGTGCCAGCAGTTTATCAGGGGTTGGCAATCAGCCCCAGCATTTT.

The table lists this clone with a count of one. The J gene is TRBJ2-5, the V gene TRBV7-2; 11 nucleotides line up with TRBD2. The CDR3 is made up of 15 amino acids. Germline-derived CDR1 and CDR2 are SGHTA and FQGNSA. V trimming: 5 bases; J trimming: 3 bases; junction bases outside the gene matches: 5. The CDR3 nucleotides are TGTGCCAGCAGCCGGACTAGCGGGTCCGAAGAGACCCAGTACTTC. Its protein product is CASSRTSGSEETQYF.

This sequence joins TRBV19 and TRBJ1-1; D gene unclear. This CDR3 is built from 15 residues. V was clipped by 8 bases and J by 2 bases, with 18 bases between them. CDR1 is LNHDA and CDR2 is SQIVND in the germline V gene (reference sequence). The CDR3 nucleotides are TGTGCCAGTGGTTCAACAAACAGCCGTAACACTGAAGCTTTCTTT. This encodes CASGSTNSRNTEAFF. The variable domain in full, with the rest retrieved from reference TRBV19 and TRBJ1-1, is DGGITQSPKYLFRKEGQNVTLSCEQNLNHDAMYWYRQDPGQGLRLIYYSQIVNDFQKGDIAEGYSVSREKKESFPLTVTSAQKNPTAFYLCASGSTNSRNTEAFFGQGTRLTVV.

This chain joins TRBV2 and TRBJ2-7, with D possibly being TRBD2 (5 bases). V lost 2 bases and J lost 3, with 8 bases in between. The CDR3 covers 13 residues. Germline V gives CDR1 SNHLY, CDR2 FYNNEI. The CDR3: CASSETRDYEQYF. CDR3 in DNA: TGTGCCAGCAGTGAAACCCGGGACTACGAGCAGTACTTC.

The chain couples TRBV7-2 to TRBJ1-5, with TRBD1 matching over 10 bases. In germline, CDR1 is SGHTA, CDR2 FQGNSA. Unmatched junction bases numbered 7, after V lost 5 bases and J lost 6 bases. CDR3 length equals 15 residues. The CDR3 region has the DNA TGTGCCAGCAGCCGGGACAGGGGTTCCGGTCAGCCCCAGCATTTT. Protein: CASSRDRGSGQPQHF.